One and the same sample provided the 31 T cell receptor beta chains below, sequenced in a study of blood T cell repertoires in COVID-19. The repertoire was sequenced with immunoSEQ multiplex PCR; TCRdb's copy has only in-frame clones and lacks some. The sample consists of approximately 190,000 clones, approximately 84% of them appearing once. Material for sequencing was peripheral blood. These receptors all come from a man of 80 years or more with acute or convalescent COVID-19.

The V gene is TRBV25-1, the J gene TRBJ2-6; TRBD2 might be the D (5 bases). CDR3 length: 17 residues. Trimming took 6 bases from V and 1 from J, leaving 16 bases between them. Per germline, CDR1 MGHDK and CDR2 SYGVNS. The CDR3 region is CASSPGYRGSGANVLTF. In nucleotides, the CDR3 is TGTGCCAGCAGCCCCGGATACCGAGGGTCTGGGGCCAACGTCCTGACTTTC. The whole variable domain, filled in from reference TRBV25-1 and TRBJ2-6, reads EADIYQTPRYLVIGTGKKITLECSQTMGHDKMYWYQQDPGMELHLIHYSYGVNSTEKGDLSSESTVSRIRTEHFPLTLESARPSHTSQYLCASSPGYRGSGANVLTFGAGSRLTVL.

This chain uses TRBV6-4 with TRBJ1-2; 9 nucleotides line up with TRBD1. CDR1 is MRHNA and CDR2 is SNTAGT in the germline V gene. This CDR3 has 14 amino acids. V gave up 6 bases and J gave up 4 bases; unmatched junction bases: 6. CDR3 residues: CASRRDREAYGYTF. CDR3 in DNA: TGTGCCAGCAGGCGGGACAGGGAAGCCTATGGCTACACCTTC.

V gene TRBV6-4 combines with J gene TRBJ1-2; no firm D call. Looked up from germline, CDR1 is MRHNA and CDR2 is SNTAGT. The V and J ends lost 2 bases and 0 bases respectively, with 13 bases between them. This CDR3 has 16 residues. The CDR3 reads CASSDPRFVTNYGYTF. The DNA of the CDR3 is TGTGCCAGCAGTGACCCCAGGTTTGTGACTAACTATGGCTACACCTTC.

The rearrangement joins TRBV5-1 to TRBJ2-2; 11 bases match TRBD2. J was trimmed by 7 bases and V by 4 bases; bases with no gene match: 12. The CDR3 is 17 amino acids. Germline values: CDR1 SGHRS, CDR2 YFSETQ. CDR3 sequence: CASSPSTSGTVRGELFF. For the CDR3, the DNA is TGCGCCAGCAGCCCCTCGACTAGCGGGACCGTTCGCGGGGAGCTGTTTTTT.

The chain couples TRBV19 to TRBJ1-1; TRBD1 agrees at 7 bases. The germline CDR1 and CDR2 sequences are LNHDA and SQIVND (reference sequence). V dropped 6 bases and J dropped 1; count of bases not matched to a gene: 5. The CDR3 is made up of 14 amino acids. In DNA, the CDR3 is TGTGCCAGTAGGCAACAGGGGCAGAACACTGAAGCTTTCTTT. Translation gives CASRQQGQNTEAFF. The whole variable domain, filled in from reference TRBV19 and TRBJ1-1, reads DGGITQSPKYLFRKEGQNVTLSCEQNLNHDAMYWYRQDPGQGLRLIYYSQIVNDFQKGDIAEGYSVSREKKESFPLTVTSAQKNPTAFYLCASRQQGQNTEAFFGQGTRLTVV.

V usage is TRBV27 and J usage is TRBJ1-6; tentative D call: TRBD1 (6 bases). CDR3 length: 14 residues. CDR1 and CDR2 (germline): MNHEY, SMNVEV (reference sequence). V lost 3 bases to trimming and J lost 9 bases, with 12 bases between them. CDR3 residues: CASSLKGEGSPLHF. The CDR3 coding sequence is TGTGCCAGCAGTTTGAAGGGGGAAGGTTCACCCCTCCACTTT.

V usage is TRBV29-1 and J usage is TRBJ1-5; 8 bases agree with TRBD1. Germline CDR1 reads SQVTM; CDR2 reads ANQGSEA. The CDR3 contains 13 residues. Trimming at V came to 6 bases and at J to 3 bases, leaving 4 bases not matched to a gene. CDR3 sequence (DNA): TGCAGCGTGAGGACAGGGACCAATCAGCCCCAGCATTTT. It yields the protein CSVRTGTNQPQHF.

This clone was found once. This sequence joins TRBV10-3 and TRBJ2-7; 13 bases match TRBD2. The germline V gene encodes CDR1 ENHRY and CDR2 SYGVKD. The CDR3 consists of 18 residues. The junction had 13 bases not matched to a gene; V was cut back by 4 bases and J by 4 bases. The CDR3 nucleotides read TGTGCCATCAGTGTGGGACTAGCGGGATTTGGCGCTCGTTACGAGCAGTACTTC. Translating gives CAISVGLAGFGARYEQYF.

The CDR3 here is CASLPQGRDEQFF. CDR3 in DNA: TGTGCCAGCCTCCCACAGGGCCGAGATGAGCAGTTCTTC. V gene TRBV25-1 combines with J gene TRBJ2-1, with D maybe TRBD1 (6 bases). There are 13 residues in the CDR3. V lost 8 bases and J lost 8, with 16 bases in between. Germline CDR1 reads MGHDK; CDR2 reads SYGVNS.

V is TRBV20-1 and J is TRBJ2-5; no clear D. The CDR3 is 11 residues long. CDR1 DFQATT and CDR2 SNEGSKA come from the germline V gene (reference sequence). Trimming cost V 1 base and J 5 bases, with 5 bases left between them. The CDR3, as DNA: TGCAGTGCTAGAGTAAGCGAGACCCAGTACTTC. Encoded protein: CSARVSETQYF.

The chain carries TRBV6-6 and TRBJ2-3, with 9 bases lining up with TRBD1. Trimming removed 5 bases from V and 6 bases from J; junction bases left unmatched: 15. The CDR3 covers 17 residues. In germline, CDR1 is MNHNY, CDR2 SVGAGI (reference sequence). CDR3 sequence reads: CASSLKIGTGIMDTQYF. For the CDR3, the DNA is TGTGCCAGCAGTCTTAAGATTGGGACAGGGATTATGGATACGCAGTATTTT.

The chain joins TRBV11-2 to TRBJ2-7; D not certain. The V and J ends lost 5 bases and 4 bases respectively, with 3 bases between them. This CDR3 has 10 amino acids. Germline V CDR1 and CDR2: SGHAT, FQNNGV. The CDR3 sequence: CASSRYEQYF. The CDR3 DNA reads as TGTGCCAGCAGCCGTTACGAGCAGTACTTC.

J is TRBJ2-6 and V is TRBV11-2, with D perhaps TRBD1 (6 bases). The CDR3 is 18 amino acids. The V and J ends lost 1 base and 1 base respectively, with 14 bases between them. CDR1 SGHAT and CDR2 FQNNGV come from the germline V gene. This CDR3 is CASSLVFGGASGANVLTF. The CDR3 DNA reads as TGTGCCAGCAGCTTAGTTTTTGGGGGCGCGTCTGGGGCCAACGTCCTGACTTTC.

The V call is TRBV5-4, the J call TRBJ2-7; 7 bases align to TRBD2. The CDR3 has 14 residues. Trimming took 0 bases from V and 3 from J; bases not matched to a gene: 3. The germline gives CDR1 SGHNT, CDR2 YYREEE (reference sequence). CDR3 sequence (DNA): TGTGCCAGCAGCTTGGGCGGGGGTAACTACGAGCAGTACTTC. It specifies CASSLGGGNYEQYF.

The V gene is TRBV18, the J gene TRBJ1-1; 9 positions agree with TRBD1. Germline V CDR1 and CDR2: KGHSH, LQKENI. V lost 3 bases to trimming and J lost 1 base; unmatched junction nucleotides: 3. The CDR3 is 15 residues long. The CDR3 coding sequence is TGTGCCAGCTCACCCGGGGGACAGGGGAACACTGAAGCTTTCTTT. This codes for CASSPGGQGNTEAFF.

The chain couples TRBV19 to TRBJ1-2; D is undetermined. Germline assignment: CDR1 LNHDA and CDR2 SQIVND (reference sequence). The CDR3 extends over 14 amino acids. Between the trimmed V and J ends, which lost 7 bases and 5 bases, there was a span of 17 bases. The CDR3 sequence is CASKVGGNVYGYTF. The CDR3 DNA reads TGTGCCAGTAAAGTAGGAGGAAACGTATATGGCTACACCTTC. Filled out from reference TRBV19 and TRBJ1-2, the complete variable domain reads DGGITQSPKYLFRKEGQNVTLSCEQNLNHDAMYWYRQDPGQGLRLIYYSQIVNDFQKGDIAEGYSVSREKKESFPLTVTSAQKNPTAFYLCASKVGGNVYGYTFGSGTRLTVV.

V is TRBV7-2 and J is TRBJ1-1, with 8 bases identical to TRBD1. The CDR3 is 16 amino acids. Germline V CDR1 and CDR2: SGHTA, FQGNSA. V dropped 5 bases and J dropped 6; count of bases not matched to a gene: 14. The CDR3 protein is CASSPNPTGGRAEAFF. CDR3 DNA: TGTGCCAGCAGCCCGAACCCTACAGGGGGTCGGGCTGAAGCTTTCTTT.

The rearrangement uses TRBV23-1 and TRBJ2-1; TRBD2 agrees at 12 bases. TRBV23-1 is sorted into the ORF group, with uncertain function. V was clipped by 11 bases and J by 7 bases; unmatched bases: 9. This CDR3 comprises 14 residues. The CDR3 here is CARPWTSGKNEQFF. The CDR3 DNA follows: TGCGCCCGACCGTGGACTAGCGGGAAGAATGAGCAGTTCTTC.

The chain employs TRBV6-5 and TRBJ1-4; D is unclear. This CDR3 spans 12 amino acids. The ends were cut back, 5 bases at V and 12 bases at J, with 13 bases in the middle. Germline V gene sequence: CDR1 MNHEY, CDR2 SVGAGI. CDR3: CASSQRVTELFF. The CDR3 DNA reads TGTGCCAGCAGTCAGCGAGTCACGGAACTGTTTTTT.

This clone came up a few times. The rearrangement joins TRBV2 to TRBJ2-5; D might be TRBD2 (6 bases). This CDR3 contains 12 residues. Between the trimmed V and J ends, which lost 10 bases and 3 bases, there was a span of 12 bases. Germline CDR1 and CDR2: SNHLY and FYNNEI. The CDR3: CATGLYEETQYF. CDR3 DNA sequence: TGTGCCACGGGACTTTATGAAGAGACCCAGTACTTC.

The CDR3 region is CASSYRGLIQPQHF. The DNA for the CDR3 is TGTGCCAGCAGCTACAGGGGGCTCATTCAGCCCCAGCATTTT. This rearrangement joins TRBV6-4 to TRBJ1-5; 9 bases align to TRBD1. The J segment lost 6 bases and the V segment lost 6 bases, leaving 6 bases of the junction unmatched. Per the germline V gene, CDR1 is MRHNA and CDR2 is SNTAGT. The CDR3 is 14 residues long.

The chain carries TRBV18 and TRBJ1-4; a weak D match, TRBD1 (5 bases). This CDR3 is 14 amino acids long. Germline values: CDR1 KGHSH, CDR2 LQKENI. V shed 3 bases and J shed 7 bases, with 12 bases lying between them. The CDR3 here is CASSPGTEGEKLFF. Here the CDR3 DNA reads TGTGCCAGCTCACCCGGGACTGAAGGTGAAAAACTGTTTTTT.

The genes are TRBV5-4 and TRBJ2-7, with a possible D match to TRBD2 (5 bases). Germline values: CDR1 SGHNT, CDR2 YYREEE (reference sequence). The CDR3 is 13 amino acids. V dropped 2 bases and J dropped 4 bases, with 10 bases sitting between them. The CDR3 DNA reads as TGTGCCAGCAGCTTATCGGGGAAATACGAGCAGTACGTC. This encodes CASSLSGKYEQYV.

This rearrangement joins TRBV11-3 to TRBJ2-1, with a weak D call TRBD2 (5 bases). This CDR3 has 15 amino acids. The germline gives CDR1 SGHNT, CDR2 YENEEA. V was clipped by 0 bases and J by 9 bases, with 15 bases between them. DNA for the CDR3: TGTGCCAGCAGCTTAGATGGTCTAGCAGAAACTGAGCAGTTCTTC. Protein: CASSLDGLAETEQFF.

V is TRBV30 and J is TRBJ1-3; 8 nucleotides align to TRBD1. The length of the CDR3 is 16 residues. V lost 3 bases to trimming and J lost 0 bases; unmatched junction nucleotides: 7. Germline-derived CDR1 and CDR2 are GTSNPN and SVGIG (reference sequence). The CDR3 loop reads CAWSLTGTGSGNTIYF. The DNA for the CDR3 is TGTGCCTGGAGCCTAACCGGGACAGGCTCTGGAAACACCATATATTTT.

The CDR3 DNA reads TGTGCCAGCAGCCCCTTCGTATCCTACAATGAGCAGTTCTTC. Its translation: CASSPFVSYNEQFF. The gene calls are TRBV27 and TRBJ2-1; D is unclear. The CDR3 has 14 amino acids. V was clipped by 6 bases and J by 1 base, with 10 bases between them. Germline V gene lookup returns CDR1 MNHEY and CDR2 SMNVEV (reference sequence).

This rearrangement joins TRBV7-2 to TRBJ2-3, with a tentative D call TRBD2 (7 bases). V was shortened by 1 base and J by 0 bases, with 11 bases between the two germline ends. The CDR3 runs 16 residues. CDR1 and CDR2 from the germline V gene are SGHTA and FQGNSA. The chain's CDR3 is CASSLVGGASTDTQYF. CDR3 in DNA: TGTGCCAGCAGCTTAGTTGGGGGGGCAAGCACAGATACGCAGTATTTT.

The count of this clone is one. V and J are TRBV2 and TRBJ1-5; possibly TRBD1 for D (5 bases). The germline CDR1 and CDR2 sequences are SNHLY and FYNNEI. The CDR3 runs to 14 residues. Trimming left V 3 bases short and J 7 bases short, with 13 bases between. In DNA, the CDR3 is TGTGCCAGCAGTGATCAGGGCTCGGGCCAGCCCCAGCATTTT. This codes for CASSDQGSGQPQHF.

This rearrangement joins TRBV12-5 to TRBJ2-1; 10 bases align to TRBD2. The CDR3 contains 15 residues. Germline CDR1 and CDR2: LGHNT and FRNRAP. V dropped 6 bases and J dropped 4; count of bases not matched to a gene: 6. The DNA for the CDR3 is TGTGCTAGTGGCTCTAGCGGGAGTGGGTACAATGAGCAGTTCTTC. Translating gives CASGSSGSGYNEQFF. The whole variable domain, filled in from reference TRBV12-5 and TRBJ2-1, reads DARVTQTPRHKVTEMGQEVTMRCQPILGHNTVFWYRQTMMQGLELLAYFRNRAPLDDSGMPKDRFSAEMPDATLATLKIQPSEPRDSAVYFCASGSSGSGYNEQFFGPGTRLTVL.

The genes are TRBV19 and TRBJ2-5, with D tentatively TRBD1 (6 bases). Germline values: CDR1 LNHDA, CDR2 SQIVND (reference sequence). CDR3 length: 12 residues. V gave up 5 bases and J gave up 5 bases, with 9 bases separating them. The CDR3 region is CASSRRGETQYF. The CDR3 nucleotides read TGTGCCAGTAGTCGAAGGGGGGAGACCCAGTACTTC.

Here the CDR3 DNA reads TGTGCCAGCAGCGAGACTAGCGGGAGAACTTACGAGCAGTACGTC. Translated: CASSETSGRTYEQYV. This rearrangement joins TRBV7-9 to TRBJ2-7, with 12 bases lining up with TRBD2. Losses at the gene ends were 5 bases for V and 4 bases for J; bases not matched to a gene: 6. This CDR3 contains 15 residues. Germline values: CDR1 SEHNR, CDR2 FQNEAQ (reference sequence).